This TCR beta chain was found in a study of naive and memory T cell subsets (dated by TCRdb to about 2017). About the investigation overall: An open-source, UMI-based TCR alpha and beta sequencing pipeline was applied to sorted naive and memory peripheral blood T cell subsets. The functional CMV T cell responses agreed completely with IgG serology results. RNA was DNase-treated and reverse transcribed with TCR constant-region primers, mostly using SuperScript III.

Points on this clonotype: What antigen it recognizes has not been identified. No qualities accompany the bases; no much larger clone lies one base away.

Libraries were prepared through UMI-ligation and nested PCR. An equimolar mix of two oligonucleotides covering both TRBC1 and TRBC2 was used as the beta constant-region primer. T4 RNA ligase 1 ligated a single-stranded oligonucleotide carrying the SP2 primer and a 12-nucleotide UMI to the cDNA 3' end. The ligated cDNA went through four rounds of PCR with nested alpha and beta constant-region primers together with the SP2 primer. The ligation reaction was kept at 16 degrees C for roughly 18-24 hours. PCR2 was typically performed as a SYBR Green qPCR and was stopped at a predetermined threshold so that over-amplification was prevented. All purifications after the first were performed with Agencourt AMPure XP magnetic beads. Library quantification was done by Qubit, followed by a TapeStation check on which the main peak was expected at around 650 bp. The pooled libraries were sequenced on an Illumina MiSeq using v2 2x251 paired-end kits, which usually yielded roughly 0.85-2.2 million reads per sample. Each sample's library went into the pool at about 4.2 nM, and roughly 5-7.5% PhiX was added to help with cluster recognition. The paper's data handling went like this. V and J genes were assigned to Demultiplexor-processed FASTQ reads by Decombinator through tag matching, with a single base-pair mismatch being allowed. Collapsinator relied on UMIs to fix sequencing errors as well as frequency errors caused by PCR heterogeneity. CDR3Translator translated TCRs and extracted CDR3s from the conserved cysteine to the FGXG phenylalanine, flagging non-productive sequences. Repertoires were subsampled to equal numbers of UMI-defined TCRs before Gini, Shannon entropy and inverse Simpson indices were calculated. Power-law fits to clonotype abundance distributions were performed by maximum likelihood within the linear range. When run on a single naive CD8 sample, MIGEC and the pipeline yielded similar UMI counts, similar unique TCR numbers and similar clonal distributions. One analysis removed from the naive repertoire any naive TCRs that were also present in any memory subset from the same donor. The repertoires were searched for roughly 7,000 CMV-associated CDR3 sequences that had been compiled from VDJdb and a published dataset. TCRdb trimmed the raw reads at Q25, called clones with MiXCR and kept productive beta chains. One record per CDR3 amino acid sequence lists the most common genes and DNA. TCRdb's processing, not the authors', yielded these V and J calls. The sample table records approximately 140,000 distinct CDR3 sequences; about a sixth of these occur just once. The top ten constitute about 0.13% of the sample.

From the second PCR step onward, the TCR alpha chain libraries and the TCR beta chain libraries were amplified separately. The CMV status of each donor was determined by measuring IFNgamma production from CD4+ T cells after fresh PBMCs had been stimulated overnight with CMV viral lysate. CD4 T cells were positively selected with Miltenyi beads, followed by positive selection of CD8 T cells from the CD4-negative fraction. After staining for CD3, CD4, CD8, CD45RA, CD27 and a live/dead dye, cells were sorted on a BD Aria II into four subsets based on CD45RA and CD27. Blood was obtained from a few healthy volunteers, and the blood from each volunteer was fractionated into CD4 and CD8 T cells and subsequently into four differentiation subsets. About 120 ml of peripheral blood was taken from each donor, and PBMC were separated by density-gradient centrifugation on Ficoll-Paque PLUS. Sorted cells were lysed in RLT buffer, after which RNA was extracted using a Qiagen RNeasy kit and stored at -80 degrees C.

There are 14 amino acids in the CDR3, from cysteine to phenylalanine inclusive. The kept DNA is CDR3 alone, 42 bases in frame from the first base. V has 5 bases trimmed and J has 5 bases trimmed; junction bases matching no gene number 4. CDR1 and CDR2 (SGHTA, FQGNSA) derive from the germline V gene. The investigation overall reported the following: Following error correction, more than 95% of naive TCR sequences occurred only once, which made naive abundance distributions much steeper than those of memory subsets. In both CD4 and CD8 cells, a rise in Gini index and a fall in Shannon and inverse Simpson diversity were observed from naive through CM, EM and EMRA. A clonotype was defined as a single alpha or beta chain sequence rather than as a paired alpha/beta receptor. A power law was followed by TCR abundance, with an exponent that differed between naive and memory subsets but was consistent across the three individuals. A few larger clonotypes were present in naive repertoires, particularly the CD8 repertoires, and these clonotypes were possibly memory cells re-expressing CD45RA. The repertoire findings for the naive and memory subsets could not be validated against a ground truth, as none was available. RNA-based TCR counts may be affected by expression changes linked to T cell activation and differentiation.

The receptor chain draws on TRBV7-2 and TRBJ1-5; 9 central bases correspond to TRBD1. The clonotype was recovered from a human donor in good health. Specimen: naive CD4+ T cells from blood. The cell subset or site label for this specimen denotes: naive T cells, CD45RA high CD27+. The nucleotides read TGTGCCAGCAGCCCACAGGGGGCTTATCAGCCCCAGCATTTT. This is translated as CASSPQGAYQPQHF.